This T cell receptor (beta chain) was recorded in a study of cytomegalovirus exposure and HLA in healthy donors (dated by TCRdb to between 2016 and 2019). Some background on the complete study: An earlier analysis of approximately 550 of the donors reported about 250 Gb of sequence data and some 120 million unique TCR beta sequences from about 179 million T cells. Approximately 310 gigabases of sequencing data and tens of millions of unique TCR sequences were included in an early release covering under 650 HLA-typed donors. The genetic ancestry cluster associated with self-reported Caucasian donors included around four fifths of the roughly 380 genotyped donors. The study was designed to test whether signatures of past pathogen exposure could be identified by cataloging public T cell receptors. The study used immunosequencing to profile the T cell repertoires of 666 subjects and linked those repertoires to cytomegalovirus serostatus. Along with the roughly 710-subject first cohort, a separate validation cohort of 120 different subjects was used. The study combined high-throughput TCR immunosequencing, statistical association of individual TCRs with disease status, and machine learning to predict cytomegalovirus infection status. A later analysis re-examined previously published TCR beta repertoires from 500 to 700 donors and added high-resolution HLA genotyping to investigate patterns of TCR occurrence. Rather than drawing on any new phenotypic data, the later analysis identified candidate immune exposures from TCR beta sequences and the way those sequences occurred across donors. In an earlier analysis of around 540 of the donors, high-throughput TCR beta sequencing was used to judge whether each TCR beta V gene segment behaved as functional or pseudogenic. Donor age, sex, ethnicity and CMV serostatus were compiled alongside the repertoire data. A later genetic analysis took genome-wide SNP genotypes for about 65% of the roughly 670 donors and used that subset as a discovery cohort. Every repertoire in the discovery cohort had been generated on one and the same sequencing platform. Class I and class II HLA loci were covered by the typing at four-digit resolution. The number of typed donors differed by locus: about 620-640 for A, B, C, DRB1 and DQB1; some 540 for DQA1; approximately 600 for DPA1; and 450 to 480 for DPB1. Several DR-DQ haplotypes were handled as single units for association and clustering because linkage in the cohort was strong. Among roughly 400 genotyped donors of the cohort, an average of approximately 240,000 unique TCR beta nucleotide sequences was sequenced per donor, of which about 20% were non-productive.

Library method: the immunoSEQ multiplex PCR assay. The multiplex PCR relied on a mix of 60 forward primers for TCR Vbeta segments and 13 reverse primers for TCR Jbeta segments. A multiplex PCR assay on genomic DNA amplified the CDR3 region of rearranged TCR beta genes. The amplified TCR beta libraries were sequenced on the Illumina HiSeq System as 87-base-pair reads. On the authors' methods: In a later analysis, tens of millions of unique TCR beta chains were counted across the 500 to 700 repertoires, and roughly 10 million of these chains were shared by at least two donors. Raw reads were error-corrected and collapsed into unique sequences with a nearest-neighbor algorithm that merged closely related sequences to remove PCR and sequencing errors. V, D and J gene segments were assigned by aligning CDR3 sequences to IMGT reference sequences. Each retained sequence needed at least a six-nucleotide match to both a V gene segment and a J gene segment. A rearrangement was called productive if the CDR3 had no stop codons and remained in frame with V and J, and every other rearrangement was called non-productive. Following IMGT convention, CDR3 was defined as the stretch from the second conserved V-encoded cysteine up to the conserved J-encoded phenylalanine. In an earlier analysis of just under 600 of the donors, sequences lacking an unambiguous match to a single V gene segment were excluded. An earlier analysis of some 500 of the donors classified V segments as functional when productive rearrangements were above 56.7% and as segregating when the standard deviation between donors was above 5%. A statistical classification framework was built to diagnose cytomegalovirus status from the catalog of TCR beta chain sequences. A later analysis assigned V and J genes by comparing TCR nucleotide sequences with IMGT/GENE-DB human TR gene sequences. The TCRdist pipeline was used in a later analysis to assign CDR3 sequences and most-parsimonious VDJ recombination scenarios. In a later analysis, every TCR beta chain was defined by the combination of its CDR3 amino acid sequence and its V-gene family, and reads without a unique V-gene family were dropped. To address suspected cross-contamination and a sequencing artifact, a later analysis removed around 590 highly shared, low-generation-probability nucleotide sequences. In a later analysis, a clonal expansion index for each public chain was calculated from normalized within-repertoire ranks of inferred template counts. Generation probabilities in a later analysis came from a VDJ recombination model fitted to out-of-frame rearrangements, and those results were checked against IGoR. Hypergeometric tests were used in a later analysis to score TCR-TCR, TCR-HLA and TCR-CMV co-occurrence, with a repertoire-size bias correction applied to the TCR pairs. To estimate false discovery rates, a later analysis permuted the HLA or CMV assignments 20 times. In a later analysis, co-occurring TCRs were grouped with DBSCAN, and TCRdist sequence similarity was added when clustering was performed within HLA-allele-positive subsets. Repertoires with fewer than 30,000 or more than 120,000 public chains, plus five repertoires with anomalous nucleotide sharing, were excluded from co-occurrence clustering. TCRdb's version of the immuneACCESS table is confined to in-frame rearrangements and falls short of the full clone set. An unresolved V gene accounts for under half of the shortfall where checked; the remainder is of unknown origin. V and J calls and clone size are those listed in that table; D and trimming were worked out from the DNA. This sample has almost 200,000 clones in its table, and roughly 83% of those were observed once. Approximately 0.4% of the sample belongs to the ten largest clones.

General findings and caveats noted by the study authors: The authors suggested that the approach could potentially be generalized to other disease states and immunological phenotypes. Cytomegalovirus status was reported to be diagnosed by the classifier with high specificity and sensitivity in both the original and validation cohorts. According to a later analysis, most CMV-associated TCR beta chains appeared to be HLA-restricted, and the HLA associations seemed to be driven largely by CMV exposure. In this cohort, only TCR beta chains were sequenced, and detectable features were limited by the absence of alpha or paired-chain data. Several of the top co-occurrence clusters appeared to be linked to parvovirus B19, influenza, CMV and Epstein-Barr virus, according to a later analysis. A later genetic analysis associated a missense DCLRE1C variant with V-gene and J-gene trimming of TCR beta chains, and an independent cohort replicated the association. In a later analysis, TCR association rates were found to vary across HLA loci, with the most associated TCRs seen for DRB1 alleles and the fewest for HLA-C alleles. Because the 87-base-pair reads could not distinguish some IMGT-functional V segments, including TRBV6-2 and TRBV6-3, those segments were excluded. Strong co-occurrence of HLA alleles, especially DR and DQ, made assigning TCR associations to individual alleles difficult. In vitro tests confirmed that a few of the cytomegalovirus-associated TCR beta chains recognize cytomegalovirus antigens. Compared with the 666-donor mean, donors in an Asian-associated ancestry cluster had fewer N-insertions in productive TCRs, according to a later genetic analysis. In a later analysis, around 15,000 TCR beta sequences were associated with specific HLA alleles at a false discovery rate of 0.05. The study gave a list of some 150 TCR beta chains associated with cytomegalovirus. Presence/absence analyses assumed roughly uniform sequencing depth across donors, an assumption that may not hold. A cluster of highly shared sequence variants was judged likely to represent a technical artifact of the sequencing pipeline. An earlier analysis of around 500 of the donors showed that most TCR beta V segments appeared in productive rearrangements either about 87% or about 30% of the time, which broadly matched IMGT annotations. Correlated functional status among segregating V segments might reflect linkage disequilibrium, but an unknown experimental factor could not be ruled out. A further reported finding was that TCR beta sequences accurately predicted the HLA-A and HLA-B alleles for most subjects in the first cohort. The only immune exposure information available for the cohort was CMV serostatus. Across donors, most TCR sequences were observed very rarely, whereas some public TCRs were present in many individuals. Over 15 rarely observed V segments, including chromosome 9 orphons, were excluded from the earlier analysis of a few hundred of the donors because counts were too low. HLA typing was unavailable for some donors at each locus, so association tests used only the typed subset. In a later analysis, HLA-associated TCR beta chains were found to be more clonally expanded and to have lower generation probabilities than equally common non-associated chains.

About this clone: What antigen it recognizes has not been identified. The input lacks base qualities; no much larger clone sits a single base away.

In total, around 600 healthy bone marrow donors made up the cohort. All cohort members were sampled while nominally healthy, although unrecorded immune exposures were likely present. The donor tested CMV seropositive and was one of the 289 seropositive cohort members. A peripheral blood sample was collected from each donor, and TCR beta sequencing was performed on peripheral blood mononuclear cells. Genomic DNA extraction from the blood cell samples was performed with the Qiagen DNeasy Blood Extraction Kit. Spanning cysteine to phenylalanine, the CDR3 consists of 16 amino acids. The read is trimmed to its CDR3 DNA, 48 bases read in frame from base 1. CDR1 MGHDK and CDR2 SYGVNS are derived from the germline V gene. Germline trimming: 2 bases from V, 2 bases from J; junction bases outside gene matches: 6.

The receptor chain draws on TRBV25-1 and TRBJ2-3, and 8 junction bases match TRBD2. This sequence was found in a male donor in good health and CMV-seropositive. The source material was PBMCs. The nucleotides read TGTGCCAGCAGTGAACTGGCGCGGGAGGCCACAGATACGCAGTATTTT. The translation is CASSELAREATDTQYF.